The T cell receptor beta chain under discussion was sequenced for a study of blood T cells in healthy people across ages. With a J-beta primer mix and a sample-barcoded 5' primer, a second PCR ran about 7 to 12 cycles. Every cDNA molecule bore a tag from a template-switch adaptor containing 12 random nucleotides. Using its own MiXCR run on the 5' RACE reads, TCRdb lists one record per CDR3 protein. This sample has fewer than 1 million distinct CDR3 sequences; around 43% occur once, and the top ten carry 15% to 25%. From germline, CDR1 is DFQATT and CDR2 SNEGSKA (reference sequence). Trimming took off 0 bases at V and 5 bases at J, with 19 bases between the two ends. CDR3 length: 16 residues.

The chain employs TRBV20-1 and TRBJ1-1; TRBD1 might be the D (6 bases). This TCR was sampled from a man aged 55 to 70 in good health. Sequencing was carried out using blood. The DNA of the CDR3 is TGCAGTGCTAGAGATCAAAGGACAGTACGTAGAACTGAAGCTTTCTTT. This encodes CSARDQRTVRRTEAFF.